This TCR beta chain is from a study of blood T cell repertoires in COVID-19. Libraries were prepared by immunoSEQ multiplex PCR; TCRdb keeps only in-frame clonotypes and omits some of them. The repertoire consists of 150,000 to 250,000 clones, with around 79% occurring once and the leading ten covering around 5.9%. There are 15 residues in the CDR3. V dropped 0 bases and J dropped 3 bases, with 9 bases sitting between them. Germline V CDR1 and CDR2: ENHRY, SYGVKD. The receptor was derived from a middle-aged woman with COVID-19, enrolled during active disease. The rearrangement links TRBV10-3 to TRBJ2-1; weak D call: TRBD2 (6 bases). Material: peripheral blood. This CDR3 reads CAISESEGYYNEQFF. The CDR3 DNA reads TGTGCCATCAGTGAGTCGGAGGGTTACTACAATGAGCAGTTCTTC.